This TCR beta chain was documented in a study of cytomegalovirus exposure and HLA in healthy donors. This clone was counted a single time. Its cognate antigen is unknown. The V gene end was trimmed by 0 bases and the J gene end by 6 bases; junction bases not matched to a gene: 7. The CDR3 consists of 15 residues. Germline V CDR1 and CDR2: SGHRS, YFSETQ. Findings and limits, study-wide: Researchers reported that three CMV-associated chains were confirmed in vitro as CMV antigen-specific.

Method: immunoSEQ multiplex PCR; TCRdb's copy keeps in-frame clones and lacks some. The profile covers about 170,000 clones, with more than 75% appearing a single time and less than 3.5% taken by the ten largest. This chain joins TRBV5-1 and TRBJ1-2; 8 bases align to TRBD1. The sample was PBMCs. The receptor comes from a man aged 18 to 30 in good health and CMV-seropositive. CDR3 sequence (DNA): TGCGCCAGCAGCTTGGGGAGACAGGGGTTGCATGGCTACACCTTC. Translating gives CASSLGRQGLHGYTF.